This is a list of T cell receptor beta chains from one sample in a study of blood T cell repertoires in COVID-19. Some clones are missing from TCRdb's copy, which holds only in-frame ones; the method was immunoSEQ multiplex PCR. The repertoire includes 120,000 to 150,000 clones, about nine tenths of them detected once, and about 4% sits in the top ten. The sequencing input was PBMCs or T cells enriched from blood (not recorded which). The receptors stem from a woman aged 40 to 50 who had been exposed to COVID-19. Both conserved end residues are part of each CDR3. Fields, in order: J gene, D gene, clone size, V gene, CDR3 protein, CDR3 DNA. A D gene is named only where the DNA matches it firmly. Part of the rows lack a size; the others show once, few, many or a class for expanded clones.

J gene: TRBJ1-1; D gene: TRBD1; clone size: once; V gene: TRBV6-4; CDR3 protein: CASSDSDRETEAFF; CDR3 DNA: TGTGCCAGCAGTGACTCAGACAGGGAGACTGAAGCTTTCTTT
J gene: TRBJ2-7; D gene: TRBD2; clone size: -; V gene: TRBV9; CDR3 protein: CASSEETSGEAYEQYF; CDR3 DNA: TGTGCCAGCAGCGAAGAGACCAGCGGGGAGGCCTACGAGCAGTACTTC
J gene: TRBJ2-6; D gene: -; clone size: -; V gene: TRBV7-9; CDR3 protein: CASSFPTIPGSGANVLTF; CDR3 DNA: TGTGCCAGCAGCTTTCCGACTATTCCGGGGTCTGGGGCCAACGTCCTGACTTTC
J gene: TRBJ1-4; D gene: TRBD1; clone size: -; V gene: TRBV2; CDR3 protein: CASTNRGSYEKLFF; CDR3 DNA: TGTGCCAGCACTAACAGGGGGTCGTATGAAAAACTGTTTTTT
J gene: TRBJ1-6; D gene: -; clone size: once; V gene: TRBV10-3; CDR3 protein: CAISESDRGSGLHF; CDR3 DNA: TGTGCCATCAGTGAGTCTGACCGTGGCTCCGGGCTCCACTTT
J gene: TRBJ2-5; D gene: TRBD1; clone size: -; V gene: TRBV9; CDR3 protein: CASSRGQKETQYF; CDR3 DNA: TGTGCCAGCAGCAGGGGACAGAAAGAGACCCAGTACTTC
J gene: TRBJ2-1; D gene: TRBD2; clone size: -; V gene: TRBV7-9; CDR3 protein: CASSLVDGRANNEQFF; CDR3 DNA: TGTGCCAGCAGCTTAGTTGATGGGAGGGCCAATAATGAGCAGTTCTTC
J gene: TRBJ2-3; D gene: TRBD2; clone size: -; V gene: TRBV5-5; CDR3 protein: CASSLVAAGVSTDTQYF; CDR3 DNA: TGTGCCAGCAGCTTGGTCGCAGCGGGAGTGAGCACAGATACGCAGTATTTT
J gene: TRBJ2-5; D gene: TRBD2; clone size: -; V gene: TRBV7-2; CDR3 protein: CASRFSGTETQYF; CDR3 DNA: TGTGCCAGCAGATTCAGCGGGACGGAGACCCAGTACTTC
J gene: TRBJ2-2; D gene: TRBD2; clone size: -; V gene: TRBV3-1/TRBV3-2; CDR3 protein: CASSQRKAGVHTGELFF; CDR3 DNA: TGTGCCAGCAGCCAAAGGAAAGCGGGGGTTCACACCGGGGAGCTGTTTTTT
J gene: TRBJ2-1; D gene: -; clone size: -; V gene: TRBV10-2; CDR3 protein: CASSEIGYYNEQFF; CDR3 DNA: TGCGCCAGCAGTGAGATCGGGTATTACAATGAGCAGTTCTTC
J gene: TRBJ2-1; D gene: TRBD2; clone size: few; V gene: TRBV4-1; CDR3 protein: CASSRMALAAYNEQFF; CDR3 DNA: TGCGCCAGCAGCCGAATGGCCCTAGCGGCATACAATGAGCAGTTCTTC
J gene: TRBJ2-3; D gene: -; clone size: -; V gene: TRBV6-5; CDR3 protein: CASSYSIASRDTQYF; CDR3 DNA: TGTGCCAGCAGTTACTCGATTGCATCCAGAGATACGCAGTATTTT
J gene: TRBJ1-1; D gene: TRBD1; clone size: -; V gene: TRBV7-8; CDR3 protein: CASSLVRGTGEAFF; CDR3 DNA: TGTGCCAGCAGCTTAGTACGTGGGACAGGGGAAGCTTTCTTT
J gene: TRBJ2-1; D gene: TRBD2; clone size: -; V gene: TRBV6-5; CDR3 protein: CASSSRTSGPYNEQFF; CDR3 DNA: TGTGCCAGCAGTTCGAGGACTAGCGGTCCCTACAATGAGCAGTTCTTC
J gene: TRBJ1-1; D gene: -; clone size: few; V gene: TRBV7-2; CDR3 protein: CASSLDGGTEAFF; CDR3 DNA: TGTGCCAGCAGCTTAGATGGGGGGACTGAAGCTTTCTTT
J gene: TRBJ1-3; D gene: TRBD1; clone size: -; V gene: TRBV29-1; CDR3 protein: CSVTGTGDGNTIYF; CDR3 DNA: TGCAGCGTGACCGGGACAGGGGATGGAAACACCATATATTTT
J gene: TRBJ1-2; D gene: -; clone size: -; V gene: TRBV7-9; CDR3 protein: CASTSSGRYGYTF; CDR3 DNA: TGTGCCAGCACTTCTTCCGGGAGGTATGGCTACACCTTC
J gene: TRBJ2-3; D gene: TRBD2; clone size: many; V gene: TRBV18; CDR3 protein: CASAEGTSGRVAQYF; CDR3 DNA: TGTGCCAGCGCAGAGGGGACTAGCGGACGGGTGGCGCAGTATTTT
J gene: TRBJ2-1; D gene: -; clone size: -; V gene: TRBV27; CDR3 protein: CASIYMARSNSYNEQFF; CDR3 DNA: TGTGCCAGCATCTATATGGCGAGGTCAAACTCCTACAATGAGCAGTTCTTC
J gene: TRBJ1-5; D gene: TRBD1; clone size: few; V gene: TRBV27; CDR3 protein: CASSLLGTDQPQHF; CDR3 DNA: TGTGCCAGCAGTTTATTGGGGACAGATCAGCCCCAGCATTTT
J gene: TRBJ2-7; D gene: TRBD1; clone size: once; V gene: TRBV5-1; CDR3 protein: CASSSMTGYYEQYF; CDR3 DNA: TGCGCCAGCAGCTCTATGACAGGGTACTACGAGCAGTACTTC
J gene: TRBJ2-7; D gene: -; clone size: -; V gene: TRBV19; CDR3 protein: CASSIPNGHEQYF; CDR3 DNA: TGTGCCAGTAGTATACCAAATGGCCACGAGCAGTACTTC
J gene: TRBJ2-7; D gene: TRBD1; clone size: few; V gene: TRBV4-1; CDR3 protein: CASSQRTGARPYEQYF; CDR3 DNA: TGCGCCAGCAGCCAACGGACAGGCGCCCGACCTTACGAGCAGTACTTC
J gene: TRBJ2-2; D gene: -; clone size: few; V gene: TRBV11-2; CDR3 protein: CASSLPSSPEVNTGELFF; CDR3 DNA: TGTGCCAGCAGCTTGCCGTCCAGTCCCGAAGTGAACACCGGGGAGCTGTTTTTT
J gene: TRBJ2-1; D gene: -; clone size: -; V gene: TRBV7-2; CDR3 protein: CASSLDRYDNEQFF; CDR3 DNA: TGTGCCAGCAGCCTCGACAGGTACGACAATGAGCAGTTCTTC
J gene: TRBJ2-2; D gene: TRBD2; clone size: -; V gene: TRBV5-5; CDR3 protein: CASSWDWGRTSEDGELFF; CDR3 DNA: TGTGCCAGCAGCTGGGATTGGGGTAGGACTAGCGAAGACGGGGAGCTGTTTTTT
J gene: TRBJ2-1; D gene: TRBD2; clone size: -; V gene: TRBV28; CDR3 protein: CASSILAGNNEQFF; CDR3 DNA: TGTGCCAGCAGTATCCTAGCGGGGAACAATGAGCAGTTCTTC
J gene: TRBJ1-3; D gene: -; clone size: -; V gene: TRBV19; CDR3 protein: CASSIFLGNTIYF; CDR3 DNA: TGTGCCAGTAGTATTTTCTTAGGAAACACCATATATTTT
J gene: TRBJ2-5; D gene: TRBD1; clone size: -; V gene: TRBV5-6; CDR3 protein: CASSWGQVGGETQYF; CDR3 DNA: TGTGCCAGCAGCTGGGGACAGGTTGGCGGAGAGACCCAGTACTTC
J gene: TRBJ1-6; D gene: -; clone size: once; V gene: TRBV7-2; CDR3 protein: CASSSKSGGPPPNSPLHF; CDR3 DNA: TGTGCCAGCAGCTCTAAGTCGGGGGGTCCCCCGCCCAATTCACCCCTCCACTTT
J gene: TRBJ2-1; D gene: TRBD2; clone size: -; V gene: TRBV19; CDR3 protein: CASSSVQGGTSGAHEQFF; CDR3 DNA: TGTGCCAGTAGTTCGGTGCAGGGTGGCACTAGCGGGGCCCATGAGCAGTTCTTC
J gene: TRBJ2-7; D gene: -; clone size: few; V gene: TRBV6-2/TRBV6-3; CDR3 protein: CASSLSLWQYF; CDR3 DNA: TGTGCCAGCAGTCTATCGTTGTGGCAGTACTTC
J gene: TRBJ2-1; D gene: -; clone size: -; V gene: TRBV20-1; CDR3 protein: CSASGLGVRQFF; CDR3 DNA: TGCAGTGCTAGTGGGCTGGGAGTGCGGCAGTTCTTC
J gene: TRBJ2-7; D gene: TRBD2; clone size: few; V gene: TRBV18; CDR3 protein: CASSPRSGSSSYEQYF; CDR3 DNA: TGTGCCAGCTCACCAAGAAGCGGGAGCTCCTCCTACGAGCAGTACTTC
J gene: TRBJ2-2; D gene: TRBD1; clone size: -; V gene: TRBV24-1; CDR3 protein: CATGTGYTGELFF; CDR3 DNA: TGTGCCACCGGGACAGGTTACACCGGGGAGCTGTTTTTT
J gene: TRBJ2-7; D gene: TRBD2; clone size: -; V gene: TRBV6-1; CDR3 protein: CASSEGLPYEQYF; CDR3 DNA: TGTGCCAGCAGTGAGGGACTACCCTACGAGCAGTACTTC
J gene: TRBJ2-3; D gene: -; clone size: -; V gene: TRBV4-1; CDR3 protein: CASSLAGGGDTQYF; CDR3 DNA: TGCGCCAGCAGCCTAGCAGGAGGTGGAGATACGCAGTATTTT
J gene: TRBJ2-3; D gene: TRBD2; clone size: -; V gene: TRBV10-2; CDR3 protein: CASSDGHLAGGGDTQYF; CDR3 DNA: TGCGCCAGCAGTGATGGGCATCTAGCGGGGGGGGGAGATACGCAGTATTTT
J gene: TRBJ1-2; D gene: -; clone size: -; V gene: TRBV9; CDR3 protein: CASSADNRFYGYTF; CDR3 DNA: TGTGCCAGCAGCGCCGACAACCGCTTCTATGGCTACACCTTC
J gene: TRBJ2-3; D gene: TRBD1; clone size: once; V gene: TRBV27; CDR3 protein: CASSRGRFTDTQYF; CDR3 DNA: TGTGCCAGCAGCAGGGGGCGGTTCACAGATACGCAGTATTTT
J gene: TRBJ2-1; D gene: -; clone size: -; V gene: TRBV7-2; CDR3 protein: CASSPRGLALHNEQFF; CDR3 DNA: TGTGCCAGCAGCCCCAGAGGGCTAGCGCTACACAATGAGCAGTTCTTC
J gene: TRBJ1-5; D gene: -; clone size: -; V gene: TRBV6-5; CDR3 protein: CASSSRQKDQPQHF; CDR3 DNA: TGTGCCAGCAGTTCACGACAGAAGGATCAGCCCCAGCATTTT
J gene: TRBJ1-2; D gene: TRBD1; clone size: -; V gene: TRBV24-1; CDR3 protein: CATSDRTGDGYTF; CDR3 DNA: TGTGCCACCAGTGATCGTACAGGGGATGGCTACACCTTC
J gene: TRBJ2-5; D gene: TRBD1; clone size: -; V gene: TRBV7-9; CDR3 protein: CASSVNRDRGETQYF; CDR3 DNA: TGTGCCAGCAGCGTCAACCGGGACAGGGGTGAGACCCAGTACTTC
J gene: TRBJ2-1; D gene: TRBD1; clone size: -; V gene: TRBV4-1; CDR3 protein: CASSQEGQGYNEQFF; CDR3 DNA: TGCGCCAGCAGCCAGGAGGGACAGGGTTACAATGAGCAGTTCTTC
J gene: TRBJ1-6; D gene: -; clone size: -; V gene: TRBV5-4; CDR3 protein: CASSSVTEGDSPLHF; CDR3 DNA: TGTGCCAGCAGCTCCGTGACAGAGGGGGATTCACCCCTCCACTTT
J gene: TRBJ1-3; D gene: -; clone size: -; V gene: TRBV3-1/TRBV3-2; CDR3 protein: CASNSGTTSGNTIYF; CDR3 DNA: TGTGCCAGCAACTCCGGGACTACCTCTGGAAACACCATATATTTT
J gene: TRBJ2-1; D gene: TRBD2; clone size: -; V gene: TRBV13; CDR3 protein: CASSSWTSGRSSSYNEQFF; CDR3 DNA: TGTGCCAGCAGCTCCTGGACTAGCGGGAGGTCAAGCTCCTACAATGAGCAGTTCTTC
J gene: TRBJ1-1; D gene: -; clone size: -; V gene: TRBV5-1; CDR3 protein: CASSLEARGTEAFF; CDR3 DNA: TGCGCCAGCAGCTTGGAGGCCAGGGGCACTGAAGCTTTCTTT
J gene: TRBJ1-4; D gene: -; clone size: few; V gene: TRBV15; CDR3 protein: CATSYSRATNEKLFF; CDR3 DNA: TGTGCCACCAGCTACTCACGAGCAACTAATGAAAAACTGTTTTTT